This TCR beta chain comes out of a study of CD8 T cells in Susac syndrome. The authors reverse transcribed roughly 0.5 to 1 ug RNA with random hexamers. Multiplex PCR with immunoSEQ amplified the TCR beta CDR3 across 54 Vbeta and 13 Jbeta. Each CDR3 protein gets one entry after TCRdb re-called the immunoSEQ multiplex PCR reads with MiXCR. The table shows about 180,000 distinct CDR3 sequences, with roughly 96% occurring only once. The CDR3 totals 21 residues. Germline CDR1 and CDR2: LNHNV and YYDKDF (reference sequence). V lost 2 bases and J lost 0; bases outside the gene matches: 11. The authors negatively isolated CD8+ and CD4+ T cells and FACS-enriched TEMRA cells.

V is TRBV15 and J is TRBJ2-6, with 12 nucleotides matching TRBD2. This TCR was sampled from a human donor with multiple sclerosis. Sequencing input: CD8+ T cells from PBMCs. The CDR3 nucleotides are TGTGCCACCAGCAGATCCTCGGCCGGACTAGCGGGGATCTCTGGGGCCAACGTCCTGACTTTC. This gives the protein CATSRSSAGLAGISGANVLTF.